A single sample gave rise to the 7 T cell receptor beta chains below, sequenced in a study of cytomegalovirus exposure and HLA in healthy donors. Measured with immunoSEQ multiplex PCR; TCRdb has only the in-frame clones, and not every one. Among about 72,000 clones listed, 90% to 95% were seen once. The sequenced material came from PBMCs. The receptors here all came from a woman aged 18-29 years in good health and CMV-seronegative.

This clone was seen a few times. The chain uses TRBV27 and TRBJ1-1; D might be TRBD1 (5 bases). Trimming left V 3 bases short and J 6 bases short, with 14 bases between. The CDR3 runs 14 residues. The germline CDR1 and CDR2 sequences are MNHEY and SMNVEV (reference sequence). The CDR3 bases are TGTGCCAGCAGTTTTTCTGGACACTCAGCTGAAGCTTTCTTT. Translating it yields CASSFSGHSAEAFF.

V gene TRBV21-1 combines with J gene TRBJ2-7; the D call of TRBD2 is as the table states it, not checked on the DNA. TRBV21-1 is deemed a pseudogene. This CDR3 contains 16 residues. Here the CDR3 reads CASRLRGRGGPYEQYF. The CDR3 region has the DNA TGTGCCAGCAGGCTCCGGGGGCGGGGGGGCCCCTACGAGCAGTACTTC.

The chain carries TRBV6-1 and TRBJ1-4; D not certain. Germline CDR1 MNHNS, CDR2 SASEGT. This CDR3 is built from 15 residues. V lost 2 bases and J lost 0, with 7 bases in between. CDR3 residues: CASSEIRATNEKLFF. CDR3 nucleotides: TGTGCCAGCAGTGAAATCCGGGCAACTAATGAAAAACTGTTTTTT.

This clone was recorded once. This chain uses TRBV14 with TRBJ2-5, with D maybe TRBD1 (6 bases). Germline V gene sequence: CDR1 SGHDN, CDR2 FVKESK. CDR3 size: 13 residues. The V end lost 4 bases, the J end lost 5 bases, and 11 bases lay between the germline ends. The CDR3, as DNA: TGTGCCAGCAGCCGTACAGGGACGGAGACCCAGTACTTC. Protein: CASSRTGTETQYF.

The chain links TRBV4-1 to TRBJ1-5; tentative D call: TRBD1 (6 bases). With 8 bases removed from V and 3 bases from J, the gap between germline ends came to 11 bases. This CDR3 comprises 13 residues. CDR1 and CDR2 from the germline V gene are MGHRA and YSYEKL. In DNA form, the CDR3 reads TGCGCCAGCGCTGACAGGTACAATCAGCCCCAGCATTTT. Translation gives CASADRYNQPQHF.

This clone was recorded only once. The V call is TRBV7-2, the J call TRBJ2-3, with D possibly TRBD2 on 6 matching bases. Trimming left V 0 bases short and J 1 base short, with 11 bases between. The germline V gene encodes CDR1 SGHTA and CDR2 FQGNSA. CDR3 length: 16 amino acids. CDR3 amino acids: CASSLAGRGGTDTQYF. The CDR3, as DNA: TGTGCCAGCAGCTTAGCGGGGCGGGGAGGCACAGATACGCAGTATTTT.

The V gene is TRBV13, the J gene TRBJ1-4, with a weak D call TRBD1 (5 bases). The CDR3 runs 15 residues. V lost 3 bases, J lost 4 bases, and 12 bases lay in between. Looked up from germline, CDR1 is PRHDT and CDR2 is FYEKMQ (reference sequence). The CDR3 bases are TGTGCCAGCAGCTTCAGGCGGGGCGGTAATGAAAAACTGTTTTTT. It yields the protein CASSFRRGGNEKLFF.